A single sample gave rise to the 30 T cell receptor beta chains below, sequenced in a study of cytomegalovirus exposure and HLA in healthy donors. Sequenced by immunoSEQ multiplex PCR; TCRdb stores in-frame clones only, minus some. The table shows 100,000 to 120,000 clones, with 86% occurring only once. The material sequenced was PBMCs. The receptors were gathered from a woman aged 18-29 years in good health and CMV-seropositive.

The chain combines TRBV4-1 with TRBJ2-7; 7 nucleotides agree with TRBD1. Trimming removed 2 bases from V and 7 bases from J; junction bases left unmatched: 5. The germline CDR1 and CDR2 sequences are MGHRA and YSYEKL. CDR3 length equals 13 residues. The CDR3 reads CASSQYDREEQYF. As DNA, the CDR3 is TGCGCCAGCAGCCAATACGACAGGGAAGAGCAGTACTTC.

In this sample, this clone turned up once. The chain has TRBV11-2 and TRBJ2-7; tentatively, D is TRBD1 (5 bases). V lost 5 bases to trimming and J lost 0 bases, with 14 bases between them. Germline CDR1 and CDR2: SGHAT and FQNNGV. The CDR3 has 15 amino acids. The CDR3 loop reads CASSPGAGSSYEQYF. Written as DNA, the CDR3 is TGTGCCAGCAGCCCTGGGGCAGGTAGCTCCTACGAGCAGTACTTC.

V gene TRBV14 combines with J gene TRBJ2-1; 12 bases are shared with TRBD1. V lost 2 bases and J lost 7; bases outside the gene matches: 6. CDR1 is SGHDN, CDR2 FVKESK, per germline. The CDR3 has 16 amino acids. This CDR3 is CASSQPGQGAVNEQFF. The CDR3 nucleotides read TGTGCCAGCAGCCAACCGGGACAGGGGGCTGTAAATGAGCAGTTCTTC.

This sequence joins TRBV28 and TRBJ2-7; TRBD1 is a possible D gene (6 bases). CDR3 size: 14 residues. Trimming left V 4 bases short and J 5 bases short, with 15 bases between. Germline assignment: CDR1 MDHEN and CDR2 SYDVKM. The CDR3, as DNA: TGTGCCAGCAGTTCCCCCTTTACAGGGAACGAGCAGTACTTC. It codes for CASSSPFTGNEQYF.

The V gene is TRBV9, the J gene TRBJ2-3; 7 positions agree with TRBD1. Germline V gene data show CDR1 as SGDLS and CDR2 as YYNGEE. The CDR3 loop spans 14 amino acids. V was clipped by 3 bases and J by 4 bases; unmatched bases: 5. CDR3 loop: CASSGGQFADTQYF. The CDR3 DNA is TGTGCCAGCAGCGGGGGACAGTTCGCAGATACGCAGTATTTT.

V gene TRBV28 combines with J gene TRBJ2-3; D gene unclear. CDR3 length: 12 residues. The germline V gene encodes CDR1 MDHEN and CDR2 SYDVKM. Trimming removed 9 bases from V and 10 bases from J, with 17 bases in between. In DNA, the CDR3 is TGTGCCAGTTCTGACCCGCAGCGAGCGCAGTATTTT. Amino acids: CASSDPQRAQYF.

V is TRBV11-1 and J is TRBJ2-5; 7 nucleotides agree with TRBD2. Per germline, CDR1 SGHAT and CDR2 FQDESV (reference sequence). CDR3 size: 17 residues. V gave up 2 bases and J gave up 4 bases; unmatched junction bases: 13. In DNA form, the CDR3 reads TGTGCCAGCAGCTTAAATGGACTAGTCGAGAAGCCAGAGACCCAGTACTTC. This sequence encodes CASSLNGLVEKPETQYF.

V usage is TRBV29-1 and J usage is TRBJ2-3, with 11 bases fitting TRBD1. The CDR3 runs 14 residues. The trim removed 0 bases at V and 4 bases at J, leaving 0 bases unmatched. Germline V gene lookup returns CDR1 SQVTM and CDR2 ANQGSEA. CDR3 residues: CSVEEGQGADTQYF. In DNA form, the CDR3 reads TGCAGCGTTGAAGAGGGACAGGGGGCAGATACGCAGTATTTT.

This chain links TRBV25-1 with TRBJ1-2, with D possibly TRBD1 on 6 matching bases. Trimming took off 1 base at V and 2 bases at J, with 11 bases between the two ends. This CDR3 spans 15 amino acids. The germline CDR1 and CDR2 sequences are MGHDK and SYGVNS. CDR3 coding DNA: TGTGCCAGCAGTGAATCCACAGGGACAAACTATGGCTACACCTTC. Protein sequence: CASSESTGTNYGYTF.

The J gene is TRBJ2-7, the V gene TRBV5-1, with 13 bases that match TRBD2. The CDR3 extends over 15 amino acids. The J segment lost 2 bases and the V segment lost 2 bases, leaving 1 base of the junction unmatched. The germline gives CDR1 SGHRS, CDR2 YFSETQ. Written as DNA, the CDR3 is TGCGCCAGCAGCTTAGGACTAGCGGGAGCCTACGAGCAGTACTTC. This translates into CASSLGLAGAYEQYF.

This chain links TRBV28 with TRBJ1-1, with a weak D call TRBD1 (6 bases). Germline V gene sequence: CDR1 MDHEN, CDR2 SYDVKM. The CDR3 consists of 16 residues. Trimming shortened V by 4 bases and J by 4 bases, and 19 bases separated the two germline ends. The CDR3 region has the DNA TGTGCCAGCAGTTCCCCAGGGGATCGGTGGGTCACTGAAGCTTTCTTT. Translating gives CASSSPGDRWVTEAFF.

This clone was seen a handful of times. The chain joins TRBV2 to TRBJ1-2, with D uncertain. V was cut by 5 bases and J by 4 bases, with 14 bases left in between. Germline V gene data show CDR1 as SNHLY and CDR2 as FYNNEI. This CDR3 has 14 amino acids. The CDR3 DNA reads TGTGCCAGCAGTTCCGACGGAGTCAGCTATGGCTACACCTTC. This codes for CASSSDGVSYGYTF. Looking up the rest from reference TRBV2 and TRBJ1-2 gives the full variable domain: EPEVTQTPSHQVTQMGQEVILRCVPISNHLYFYWYRQILGQKVEFLVSFYNNEISEKSEIFDDQFSVERPDGSNFTLKIRSTKLEDSAMYFCASSSDGVSYGYTFGSGTRLTVV.

This clone occurred many times. This chain joins TRBV7-8 and TRBJ2-1; D remains ambiguous. V was cut by 3 bases and J by 8 bases, with 11 bases left in between. Looked up from germline, CDR1 is SGHVS and CDR2 is FQNEAQ. The CDR3 loop spans 13 amino acids. The CDR3 nucleotides read TGTGCCAGCAGCTTGCCGCGGAAGGATGAGCAGTTCTTC. Amino acids: CASSLPRKDEQFF. Combining the CDR3 with reference TRBV7-8 and TRBJ2-1 gives the whole variable domain GAGVSQSPRYKVAKRGQDVALRCDPISGHVSLFWYQQALGQGPEFLTYFQNEAQLDKSGLPSDRFFAERPEGSVSTLKIQRTQQEDSAVYLCASSLPRKDEQFFGPGTRLTVL.

This clone was observed once. The chain recombines TRBV11-2 with TRBJ2-2; weak D call: TRBD1 (6 bases). Trimming pared 1 base from V and 7 bases from J, leaving 10 bases between. This CDR3 comprises 14 residues. Germline V gene sequence: CDR1 SGHAT, CDR2 FQNNGV. The CDR3 is CASSLAGAGGELFF. CDR3 coding DNA: TGTGCCAGCAGCTTAGCAGGGGCAGGCGGGGAGCTGTTTTTT.

The V gene is TRBV6-5, the J gene TRBJ2-1; 8 nucleotides agree with TRBD2. Germline V gives CDR1 MNHEY, CDR2 SVGAGI. Losses at the gene ends were 2 bases for V and 6 bases for J; bases not matched to a gene: 6. The CDR3 covers 15 residues. The CDR3 protein is CASSYPGLGTNEQFF. In DNA, the CDR3 is TGTGCCAGCAGTTACCCGGGACTAGGCACCAATGAGCAGTTCTTC.

This clone was seen a handful of times. The chain employs TRBV6-4 and TRBJ2-2; 9 bases are shared with TRBD2. This CDR3 spans 15 amino acids. Germline V gives CDR1 MRHNA, CDR2 SNTAGT. Unmatched junction bases numbered 4, after V lost 3 bases and J lost 5 bases. This CDR3 reads CASSDSGSGTGELFF. CDR3 nucleotides: TGTGCCAGCAGTGATAGCGGGAGTGGGACCGGGGAGCTGTTTTTT.

The chain employs TRBV5-1 and TRBJ1-1; 8 bases are shared with TRBD1. J was trimmed by 2 bases and V by 3 bases; bases with no gene match: 6. Germline CDR1 is SGHRS and CDR2 is YFSETQ. This CDR3 has 15 residues. The CDR3 DNA sequence: TGCGCCAGCAGCTGGGGGACAGGCGGAAACACTGAAGCTTTCTTT. It is translated as CASSWGTGGNTEAFF.

This clone has just one count. The rearrangement joins TRBV6-6 to TRBJ1-1, with D possibly TRBD1 on 5 matching bases. Trimming took 7 bases from V and 6 from J, leaving 18 bases between them. The CDR3 contains 14 residues. Germline assignment: CDR1 MNHNY and CDR2 SVGAGI (reference sequence). CDR3 sequence: CASILTGGGAEAFF. The CDR3 DNA follows: TGTGCCAGCATCCTCACGGGGGGAGGTGCTGAAGCTTTCTTT.

V is TRBV25-1 and J is TRBJ2-7, with 10 bases matching TRBD2. Germline CDR1 reads MGHDK; CDR2 reads SYGVNS. The CDR3 contains 17 residues. V was pared by 1 base and J by 2 bases, with 8 bases of the junction left unmatched. CDR3 residues: CASSELVGSGRAYEQYF. The CDR3 nucleotides are TGTGCCAGCAGTGAATTAGTCGGGAGCGGGAGGGCCTACGAGCAGTACTTC.

The J gene is TRBJ2-5, the V gene TRBV29-1; possible D gene TRBD2, 5 bases. V gave up 3 bases and J gave up 5 bases, with 13 bases separating them. The CDR3 spans 13 residues. Germline CDR1 reads SQVTM; CDR2 reads ANQGSEA. For the CDR3, the DNA is TGCAGCGTTGAGCCGGGGAGAGGGGAGACCCAGTACTTC. Its protein is CSVEPGRGETQYF.

The CDR3 DNA is TGTGCCAGTGCCACTTCTCCAGGAAAGAATGAAAAACTGTTTTTT. Protein sequence: CASATSPGKNEKLFF. The V gene is TRBV19, the J gene TRBJ1-4; D unclear. Germline CDR1 LNHDA, CDR2 SQIVND (reference sequence). The V gene lost 8 bases and the J gene lost 5 bases, with 18 bases spanning the gap. The CDR3 contains 15 residues.

This rearrangement joins TRBV9 to TRBJ2-7, with 10 bases identical to TRBD2. The CDR3 is made up of 20 amino acids. Germline trimming cut 4 bases from V and 0 bases from J; bases unmatched to any gene: 19. Germline-derived CDR1 and CDR2 are SGDLS and YYNGEE. In nucleotides, the CDR3 is TGTGCCAGCAGCCCGGGGCCACTAGCGGGACACCTCCAGAGCTCCTACGAGCAGTACTTC. As protein: CASSPGPLAGHLQSSYEQYF.

This rearrangement joins TRBV14 to TRBJ1-1; D unclear. Germline values: CDR1 SGHDN, CDR2 FVKESK. The V gene lost 4 bases and the J gene lost 6 bases, with 9 bases spanning the gap. The CDR3 runs 12 residues. The CDR3 DNA is TGTGCCAGCAGCCCTGGAGGACCTGAAGCTTTCTTT. It is translated as CASSPGGPEAFF.

V is TRBV4-1 and J is TRBJ2-7; TRBD1 aligns across 9 bases. Germline assignment: CDR1 MGHRA and CDR2 YSYEKL. CDR3 length: 18 amino acids. V trimming: 4 bases; J trimming: 0 bases; junction bases outside the gene matches: 13. This CDR3 is CASSPKLTTGQGSYEQYF. The CDR3 DNA is TGCGCCAGCAGCCCCAAGTTGACTACGGGACAGGGCTCCTACGAGCAGTACTTC.

The chain joins TRBV11-2 to TRBJ2-7; 8 positions agree with TRBD1. The CDR3 contains 14 residues. CDR1 and CDR2 (germline): SGHAT, FQNNGV. V lost 4 bases, J lost 2 bases, and 4 bases stayed unmatched. The CDR3 bases are TGTGCCAGCAGCTCAGTGGGACAGGCCTACGAGCAGTACTTC. Translating it yields CASSSVGQAYEQYF.

The chain recombines TRBV29-1 with TRBJ2-1, with 7 bases identical to TRBD1. Germline values: CDR1 SQVTM, CDR2 ANQGSEA. The junction had 1 base not matched to a gene; V was cut back by 5 bases and J by 0 bases. This CDR3 comprises 13 residues. CDR3 nucleotide sequence: TGCAGCGTTAGGGACAGCTCCTACAATGAGCAGTTCTTC. It specifies CSVRDSSYNEQFF.

This clone was seen only once. This chain uses TRBV5-1 with TRBJ2-3; D is perhaps TRBD2 (6 bases). From germline, CDR1 is SGHRS and CDR2 YFSETQ. The CDR3 contains 17 residues. V was cut by 0 bases and J by 2 bases, with 16 bases left in between. CDR3 DNA: TGCGCCAGCAGCTTGGATCCAGCGGGTACACTCACAGATACGCAGTATTTT. This sequence encodes CASSLDPAGTLTDTQYF.

This clone was seen once. This chain links TRBV5-1 with TRBJ2-7, with D unclear. The CDR3 spans 15 residues. In germline, CDR1 is SGHRS, CDR2 YFSETQ. V lost 0 bases and J 0 bases, leaving 10 bases between the germline ends. For the CDR3, the DNA is TGCGCCAGCAGCTTGGGTGGTAGCACCTCCTACGAGCAGTACTTC. Translation gives CASSLGGSTSYEQYF.

V usage is TRBV18 and J usage is TRBJ2-7, with a tentative D call TRBD1 (5 bases). Germline lookup yields CDR1 KGHSH and CDR2 LQKENI. Trimming pared 2 bases from V and 0 bases from J, leaving 20 bases between. This CDR3 comprises 18 residues. The DNA for the CDR3 is TGTGCCAGCTCACCAATGACCATTAGGGGTCAGGGCTCCTACGAGCAGTACTTC. It encodes CASSPMTIRGQGSYEQYF.

This chain connects TRBV6-1 to TRBJ2-7; 13 bases are shared with TRBD2. The CDR3 is 14 residues long. The ends lost 7 bases at V and 6 bases at J; junction bases unmatched: 6. In germline, CDR1 is MNHNS, CDR2 SASEGT. In DNA, the CDR3 is TGTGCCAGCAATCCGGGACTAGCGGGACGCGAGCAGTACTTC. Protein product: CASNPGLAGREQYF.